The 7 T cell receptor beta chains reported below all come from one sample, sequenced in a study of blood T cell repertoires in COVID-19. Using immunoSEQ multiplex PCR, the repertoire was profiled, and TCRdb retains in-frame clones only, with some absent. Of fewer than 200,000 clones in the sample, roughly 84% were seen once. What was sequenced was PBMCs or T cells enriched from blood (not recorded which). These receptors originate from a man aged 60-69 years who had recovered from COVID-19.

The rearrangement joins TRBV7-9 to TRBJ2-1; 8 bases map to TRBD1. CDR1 and CDR2 from the germline V gene are SEHNR and FQNEAQ (reference sequence). J lost 4 bases, V lost 4 bases, and 6 bases had no gene match. This CDR3 comprises 15 residues. CDR3 nucleotide sequence: TGTGCCAGCAGCTATGACAGGGGTATTTACAATGAGCAGTTCTTC. Its protein is CASSYDRGIYNEQFF.

The rearrangement links TRBV5-5 to TRBJ1-2; possibly TRBD1 for D (5 bases). Per the germline V gene, CDR1 is SGHKS and CDR2 is YYEKEE (reference sequence). V gave up 2 bases and J gave up 1 base, with 12 bases separating them. The CDR3 has 15 amino acids. Here the CDR3 DNA reads TGTGCCAGCAGCTTCTATGGCAGGGATAACTATGGCTACACCTTC. It specifies CASSFYGRDNYGYTF.

This rearrangement joins TRBV12-3 or TRBV12-4 to TRBJ1-4; D is undetermined. Trimming stripped 5 bases from V and 4 bases from J, with 8 bases between. The CDR3 loop spans 13 amino acids. CDR3 in DNA: TGTGCCAGCAGTAGGACTTTTAATGAAAAACTGTTTTTT. Translation: CASSRTFNEKLFF.

V usage is TRBV15 and J usage is TRBJ2-1, with 8 bases matching TRBD2. CDR1 and CDR2 from the germline V gene are LNHNV and YYDKDF (reference sequence). This CDR3 comprises 15 residues. V trimming: 1 base; J trimming: 5 bases; junction bases outside the gene matches: 4. The CDR3: CATSRGLAGNNEQFF. For the CDR3, the DNA is TGTGCCACCAGCAGAGGGCTAGCGGGTAACAATGAGCAGTTCTTC.

The genes are TRBV7-8 and TRBJ1-4; 8 nucleotides agree with TRBD1. This CDR3 has 14 amino acids. Unmatched junction bases numbered 8, after V lost 6 bases and J lost 8 bases. From germline, CDR1 is SGHVS and CDR2 FQNEAQ. CDR3 in DNA: TGTGCCAGCAGTTACGACAGGGGTAAAGAAAAACTGTTTTTT. It is translated as CASSYDRGKEKLFF.

This clone was counted ten times or more. The gene calls are TRBV19 and TRBJ2-7; 7 positions match TRBD1. The CDR3 is made up of 15 amino acids. J lost 2 bases, V lost 4 bases, and 8 bases had no gene match. Germline V gene data show CDR1 as LNHDA and CDR2 as SQIVND (reference sequence). Here the CDR3 reads CASSTRTGQAYEQYF. CDR3 nucleotide sequence: TGTGCCAGTAGTACCCGGACCGGACAGGCCTACGAGCAGTACTTC. The variable domain in full, completed from reference TRBV19 and TRBJ2-7, reads DGGITQSPKYLFRKEGQNVTLSCEQNLNHDAMYWYRQDPGQGLRLIYYSQIVNDFQKGDIAEGYSVSREKKESFPLTVTSAQKNPTAFYLCASSTRTGQAYEQYFGPGTRLTVT.

The rearrangement uses TRBV6-5 and TRBJ1-3; no clear D gene. CDR3 size: 15 residues. Trimming pared 5 bases from V and 0 bases from J, leaving 11 bases between. Germline-derived CDR1 and CDR2 are MNHEY and SVGAGI. The CDR3 region has the DNA TGTGCCAGCAGTCCCGCGGGGAGCTCTGGAAACACCATATATTTT. The encoded protein is CASSPAGSSGNTIYF.